This TCR beta chain was retrieved from a study of T-cell reconstitution after alpha-beta-depleted transplantation in children. With V trimmed by 1 base and J by 2 bases, 7 bases remained unmatched. The CDR3 has 16 residues. Per the germline V gene, CDR1 is KGHSH and CDR2 is LQKENI. On this clonotype itself: Its cognate antigen is unknown.

Whole-study findings and limits: A year post-transplant, T-cell counts and diversity derived mostly from newly produced T cells. It was surviving recipient T cells and thymic progenitors that gave some patients high TCRbeta diversity at day 60.

This sample's TCRbeta library carried unique molecular identifier barcodes. TCRdb ran MiXCR on the PCR reads and lists one entry per CDR3 protein. The sample includes 280,000 or so distinct CDR3 sequences, around a tenth of them seen just once. The sample was peripheral blood, taken 180 days after TCRalphabeta/CD19-depleted stem cell transplant. The chain is built from TRBV18 and TRBJ2-7; 8 positions agree with TRBD1. The clonotype was recovered from a male patient aged 2-15 years who had a stem cell transplant for chronic granulomatous disease, so the T cells may come from the graft donor. The CDR3 coding sequence is TGTGCCAGCTCACCACTCTCCACAGGGGGGACCTACGAGCAGTACTTC. Translation: CASSPLSTGGTYEQYF.